The rows below give T cell receptor beta chains drawn from one sample of a study of OX40 agonist ivuxolimab in advanced cancers. The assay was immunoSEQ multiplex PCR, and TCRdb's table has in-frame clones only and misses some. Among approximately 80,000 clones listed, roughly 94% were seen once. The sequenced sample was CD4+ or CD8+ T cells sorted from blood, obtained in a trial of the OX40 agonist ivuxolimab. Source of these receptors: an adult with an advanced solid tumor such as melanoma, head and neck, liver or kidney cancer. CDR3s include the opening cysteine and the closing phenylalanine or tryptophan. A D gene is named only where the DNA matches it firmly. The size entry is marked missing in some rows and otherwise reads once, few, many or a size class.

d_call	cdr3_length	v_call	clone_size	j_call	cdr3_nt	cdr3_aa
-	12	TRBV2	-	TRBJ2-7	TGTGCCAGCAGTGAAACCCTCTACGAGCAGTACTTC	CASSETLYEQYF
-	14	TRBV29-1	-	TRBJ1-1	TGCAGCGTGAGGGGCTGGCAGGGTGGAACTGAAGCTTTCTTT	CSVRGWQGGTEAFF
TRBD1	14	TRBV6-5	-	TRBJ1-1	TGTGCCAGCACCGCAGGGACAGTCAACACTGAAGCTTTCTTT	CASTAGTVNTEAFF
TRBD1	15	TRBV6-5	-	TRBJ1-2	TGTGCCAGCAGTCCCTCGGGACAGGGGGTTGGTGGCTACACCTTC	CASSPSGQGVGGYTF
-	16	TRBV4-3	-	TRBJ2-1	TGCGCCAGCAGCCATCCCAGCTTGACCCCCTACAATGAGCAGTTCTTC	CASSHPSLTPYNEQFF
TRBD1	13	TRBV5-4	-	TRBJ1-1	TGTGCCAGCAGCAAAGGGACAGATACCGAAGCTTTCTTT	CASSKGTDTEAFF
-	15	TRBV7-9	-	TRBJ1-4	TGTGCCAGCCGCCTCCCGGGCGCAACTAATGAAAAACTGTTTTTT	CASRLPGATNEKLFF
TRBD2	19	TRBV4-3	once	TRBJ2-3	TGCGCCAGCAGCCATTCTGGACTAGCGGGAGGGAAGAGCACAGATACGCAGTATTTT	CASSHSGLAGGKSTDTQYF
-	13	TRBV29-1	-	TRBJ1-1	TGCAGCGACCTGACAGAAACTTACACTGAAGCTTTCTTT	CSDLTETYTEAFF
TRBD1	14	TRBV7-6	-	TRBJ2-7	TGTGCCAGCAGCCCTGGGACAGTGGCCTACGAGCAGTACTTC	CASSPGTVAYEQYF
TRBD1	14	TRBV7-9	-	TRBJ2-5	TGTGCCAGCAGTTTTCCAGGGGGCTCGGGGACCCAGTACTTC	CASSFPGGSGTQYF
TRBD2	16	TRBV27	-	TRBJ2-7	TGTGCCAGCAGTCCGCGGACTAGCGCGTACACCTACGAGCAGTACTTC	CASSPRTSAYTYEQYF
TRBD1	15	TRBV6-1	-	TRBJ2-7	TGTGCCAGCAGTGAATCCGGGACAGGGGGCTACGAGCAGTACTTC	CASSESGTGGYEQYF
-	13	TRBV2	-	TRBJ2-7	TGTGCCAGCCCCGGGACAAGCTCCTACGAGCAGTACTTC	CASPGTSSYEQYF
-	14	TRBV19	-	TRBJ2-6	TGTGCCAGTAGTAACGTCCCTGGGGCCAACGTCCTGACTTTC	CASSNVPGANVLTF
-	13	TRBV11-2	-	TRBJ1-5	TGTGCCAGCAGCTTAGGTGGTTATCAGCCCCAGCATTTT	CASSLGGYQPQHF
-	15	TRBV2	-	TRBJ2-5	TGTGCCAGCAGTGAACTGGTCAGGGGTGAAGAGACCCAGTACTTC	CASSELVRGEETQYF
-	16	TRBV11-2	-	TRBJ2-3	TGTGCCAGCAGCCAAGGACGGTTCCCTAGCACAGATACGCAGTATTTT	CASSQGRFPSTDTQYF
-	12	TRBV27	-	TRBJ2-2	TGTGCCAGCAGTTTTCTCGCCGGGGAGCTGTTTTTT	CASSFLAGELFF
-	19	TRBV15	-	TRBJ2-3	TGTGCCACCAGCAGTTTCCCTTTCAGGGGGGAAAGGGGCACAGATACGCAGTATTTT	CATSSFPFRGERGTDTQYF
-	13	TRBV9	-	TRBJ2-3	TGTGCCTCAAATTTGGGGGGCCAGGATACGCAGTATTTT	CASNLGGQDTQYF
-	12	TRBV5-6	-	TRBJ1-2	TGTGCCAGCAGCTTGGGGATAGATGGCTACACCTTC	CASSLGIDGYTF
-	15	TRBV11-2	-	TRBJ2-3	TGTGCCAGCAGTTCCTACGGACTCCTCACAGATACGCAGTATTTT	CASSSYGLLTDTQYF
TRBD2	13	TRBV4-2	-	TRBJ2-7	TGTGCCAGCAGCCAAACTAGCGGCTACGAGCAGTACTTC	CASSQTSGYEQYF
-	13	TRBV7-2	-	TRBJ2-7	TGTGCCAGCAGCCCGCCCGCGGATTCTGAGCAGTACTTC	CASSPPADSEQYF
TRBD1	17	TRBV28	once	TRBJ2-3	TGTGCCAGCAGTTCTACACACGACAGGGGTTGGGTAGATACGCAGTATTTT	CASSSTHDRGWVDTQYF
-	17	TRBV9	-	TRBJ2-3	TGTGCCAGCAGCGTGGGGACTGGCAGAGGGGCCACAGATACGCAGTATTTT	CASSVGTGRGATDTQYF
-	15	TRBV4-3	-	TRBJ2-4	TGCGCCAGCAGCCAAGATCTTAGCAGCGGAAACATTCAGTACTTC	CASSQDLSSGNIQYF
-	13	TRBV5-6	-	TRBJ2-5	TGTGCCAGCAGCTTTCCTGACTTGGAGACCCAGTACTTC	CASSFPDLETQYF
-	18	TRBV4-2	-	TRBJ1-1	TGTGCCAGCAGCCAGGGGAGCGGTGGAGGATTTTGGAACACTGAAGCTTTCTTT	CASSQGSGGGFWNTEAFF
-	12	TRBV27	-	TRBJ1-2	TGTGCCAGCAGCGACTCTAATAATGGCTACACCTTC	CASSDSNNGYTF
-	15	TRBV19	-	TRBJ2-3	TGTGCCAGTAGTTCACAGGGCGCCTTCACAGATACGCAGTATTTT	CASSSQGAFTDTQYF
-	14	TRBV9	-	TRBJ2-4	TGTGCCAGCCCCCAGGTGGAAGAAAAAAACATTCAGTACTTC	CASPQVEEKNIQYF
-	13	TRBV27	-	TRBJ2-7	TGTGCCAGCAGTTCCCTGCCCTCCTACGAGCAGTACTTC	CASSSLPSYEQYF
-	14	TRBV4-1	-	TRBJ2-2	TGCGCCAGCAGCCAAGATAGGAACACCGGGGAGCTGTTTTTT	CASSQDRNTGELFF
TRBD2	12	TRBV19	-	TRBJ2-7	TGTGCCAGTAGTCCTAGCGGAAACGAGCAGTACTTC	CASSPSGNEQYF
-	14	TRBV27	-	TRBJ2-7	TGTGCCAGCAGTTCACCGACAGCAAACTACGAGCAGTACTTC	CASSSPTANYEQYF
-	15	TRBV28	few	TRBJ1-5	TGTGCCAGCACTAGTGAGGGATTGGGCAATCAGCCCCAGCATTTT	CASTSEGLGNQPQHF
-	13	TRBV18	-	TRBJ2-2	TGTGCCAGCTCACCCCCGAACACCGGGGAGCTGTTTTTT	CASSPPNTGELFF
TRBD1	17	TRBV6-1	-	TRBJ1-2	TGTGCCAGCAGTGAAGCTTTCGGGGACAGTCATAACTATGGCTACACCTTC	CASSEAFGDSHNYGYTF
-	15	TRBV6-1	-	TRBJ1-2	TGTGCCAGCAGTGACTACGGGGGCGCGGGGTATGGCTACACCTTC	CASSDYGGAGYGYTF
-	15	TRBV5-6	-	TRBJ1-6	TGTGCCAGCAGCTTGGTAGGCCAGGGGAATTCACCCCTCCACTTT	CASSLVGQGNSPLHF
-	14	TRBV7-9	-	TRBJ1-1	TGTGCCAGCAGCTCCCCTCGGGTGGACACTGAAGCTTTCTTT	CASSSPRVDTEAFF
TRBD2	16	TRBV6-4	-	TRBJ2-3	TGTGCCAGCAGTGACGAGGCGGGGGGAACCACAGATACGCAGTATTTT	CASSDEAGGTTDTQYF